One and the same sample provided the 18 T cell receptor beta chains below, sequenced in a study of Tregs in tolerant kidney transplant recipients. Assay: immunoSEQ multiplex PCR; the TCRdb copy retains only in-frame clones and omits some. Found here are about 55,000 clones, about 90% of them singletons; the top ten hold about 15%. Recipients received nonmyeloablative bone marrow transplants from related graft donors, with transient mixed chimerism. The material was CD8+ T cells from blood (PBMCs), obtained 24 months after the transplant. The source is a human patient who received a combined kidney and bone marrow transplant. The graft donor may have given rise to some T cells.

The chain recombines TRBV7-9 with TRBJ1-2; no clear D gene. Trimming removed 3 bases at V and 8 bases at J, with 13 bases between. The germline gives CDR1 SEHNR, CDR2 FQNEAQ (reference sequence). The CDR3 is 13 amino acids. This chain's CDR3 is CASSFERRSGYTF. The CDR3 DNA follows: TGTGCCAGCAGCTTTGAACGTCGGAGCGGCTACACCTTC.

V is TRBV29-1 and J is TRBJ2-2, with 7 bases lining up with TRBD2. The CDR3 has 16 amino acids. Germline CDR1 SQVTM, CDR2 ANQGSEA. The junction had 5 bases not matched to a gene; V was cut back by 1 base and J by 0 bases. The CDR3 reads CSVEGGGSANTGELFF. Written as DNA, the CDR3 is TGCAGCGTTGAAGGGGGCGGGAGCGCGAACACCGGGGAGCTGTTTTTT.

The V call is TRBV2, the J call TRBJ2-1, with 13 bases fitting TRBD2. Germline lookup yields CDR1 SNHLY and CDR2 FYNNEI. CDR3 length equals 18 residues. J was trimmed by 9 bases and V by 4 bases; bases with no gene match: 15. CDR3 in amino acids: CASSVPDTSGGAVGEQFF. CDR3 coding DNA: TGTGCCAGCAGTGTCCCCGACACTAGCGGGGGGGCAGTGGGTGAGCAGTTCTTC.

The gene calls are TRBV6-5 and TRBJ1-2, with TRBD1 matching 7 bases. V trimming: 5 bases; J trimming: 2 bases; junction bases outside the gene matches: 8. Germline CDR1 reads MNHEY; CDR2 reads SVGAGI. The CDR3 is 15 residues long. DNA for the CDR3: TGTGCCAGCAGTAATCGACAGGGATTGAACTATGGCTACACCTTC. Translated, it gives CASSNRQGLNYGYTF.

J is TRBJ2-7 and V is TRBV19; TRBD2 matches 8 bases. Germline CDR1 and CDR2: LNHDA and SQIVND (reference sequence). The CDR3 sequence is 16 residues long. J lost 4 bases, V lost 3 bases, and 11 bases had no gene match. The CDR3 nucleotides are TGTGCCAGTAGTATTGATAGTCTCGGGAGGGATTACGAGCAGTACTTC. This sequence encodes CASSIDSLGRDYEQYF.

V usage is TRBV7-7 and J usage is TRBJ2-2, with D unclear. The V end lost 6 bases, the J end lost 2 bases, and 10 bases lay between the germline ends. Germline-derived CDR1 and CDR2 are SSHAT and FNYEAQ (reference sequence). The length of the CDR3 is 14 residues. Written as DNA, the CDR3 is TGTGCCAGCAGTGAAGACTTAAACACCGGGGAGCTGTTTTTT. It codes for CASSEDLNTGELFF.

This clone is classed as medium-sized (0.01 to 0.1%). The chain carries TRBV7-2 and TRBJ1-4; TRBD1 agrees at 7 bases. The germline gives CDR1 SGHTA, CDR2 FQGNSA. J lost 5 bases, V lost 4 bases, and 4 bases had no gene match. The CDR3 consists of 14 residues. The CDR3 loop reads CASSSGQPNEKLFF. The CDR3, as DNA: TGTGCCAGCAGCTCGGGACAGCCAAATGAAAAACTGTTTTTT.

The chain joins TRBV29-1 to TRBJ1-6, with TRBD1 matching over 8 bases. The CDR3 length is 13 residues. Germline trimming cut 6 bases from V and 6 bases from J; bases unmatched to any gene: 4. Germline CDR1 reads SQVTM; CDR2 reads ANQGSEA. The CDR3 region is CSVRDRRNSPLHF. The CDR3 DNA reads as TGCAGCGTGAGGGACAGGCGTAATTCACCCCTCCACTTT.

This sequence joins TRBV9 and TRBJ1-6; D is possibly TRBD1 (5 bases). This CDR3 has 15 amino acids. Trimming removed 6 bases at V and 9 bases at J, with 19 bases between. CDR1 and CDR2 (germline): SGDLS, YYNGEE. Written as DNA, the CDR3 is TGTGCCAGCACCCAAACCGGGGGGGGTTCTTCACCCCTCCACTTT. Amino acid sequence: CASTQTGGGSSPLHF.

The rearrangement links TRBV9 to TRBJ2-7; 10 bases map to TRBD2. This CDR3 contains 14 residues. V lost 6 bases and J lost 5; bases outside the gene matches: 8. In germline, CDR1 is SGDLS, CDR2 YYNGEE. The CDR3 nucleotides read TGTGCCAGCAACCCAGCGGGGGGGCCACACGAGCAGTACTTC. It translates to CASNPAGGPHEQYF.

Here the CDR3 reads CASSRGMVGNEQFF. The CDR3 DNA sequence: TGTGCCAGCAGCCGGGGAATGGTAGGGAATGAGCAGTTCTTC. V gene TRBV7-2 combines with J gene TRBJ2-1, with a weak D call TRBD2 (5 bases). Looked up from germline, CDR1 is SGHTA and CDR2 is FQGNSA. V lost 5 bases and J lost 7, with 15 bases in between. There are 14 residues in the CDR3.

This CDR3 reads CASSYLRLAQETQYF. DNA of the CDR3: TGTGCCAGCAGTTACCTCCGACTAGCGCAAGAGACCCAGTACTTC. V and J are TRBV6-5 and TRBJ2-5; 8 bases agree with TRBD2. V was pared by 2 bases and J by 2 bases, with 4 bases of the junction left unmatched. The CDR3 runs 15 residues. The germline V gene has CDR1 MNHEY and CDR2 SVGAGI.

CDR3 coding DNA: TGTGCCAGCAGCGCCACTAGTAACGAGCAGTACTTC. This translates into CASSATSNEQYF. This chain links TRBV11-2 with TRBJ2-7; a weak D match, TRBD2 (5 bases). This CDR3 contains 12 residues. Trimming removed 5 bases from V and 5 bases from J, with 10 bases in between. Germline CDR1 is SGHAT and CDR2 is FQNNGV.

J is TRBJ2-1 and V is TRBV7-8, with TRBD1 as a possible D gene (6 bases). In germline, CDR1 is SGHVS, CDR2 FQNEAQ. The CDR3 loop spans 15 amino acids. Trimming left V 2 bases short and J 9 bases short, with 17 bases between. Written as DNA, the CDR3 is TGTGCCAGCAGCTTATTTACAGGGACCTCTAGTGAGCAGTTCTTC. Translated, it gives CASSLFTGTSSEQFF.

This clone was recorded only once. The chain employs TRBV21-1 and TRBJ2-7; the table calls TRBD1, which could not be checked here. TRBV21-1 is tagged as a pseudogene. The CDR3 consists of 15 residues. Here the CDR3 reads CARIGEGQELYEQYF. The CDR3 nucleotides are TGTGCCAGGATCGGGGAAGGACAGGAACTCTACGAGCAGTACTTC.

This clone is a singleton in its sample. This chain connects TRBV13 to TRBJ2-3; D not resolved. The V end lost 0 bases, the J end lost 4 bases, and 8 bases lay between the germline ends. This CDR3 has 14 amino acids. Germline CDR1 is PRHDT and CDR2 is FYEKMQ (reference sequence). CDR3 loop: CASSLGSLADTQYF. In nucleotides, the CDR3 is TGTGCCAGCAGCTTAGGTAGCCTGGCAGATACGCAGTATTTT.

V usage is TRBV28 and J usage is TRBJ2-5, with 12 bases matching TRBD2. The CDR3 runs 16 residues. J was trimmed by 5 bases and V by 10 bases; bases with no gene match: 14. Germline V gene sequence: CDR1 MDHEN, CDR2 SYDVKM. CDR3 amino acids: CATEPVTSGRDETQYF. CDR3 sequence (DNA): TGTGCCACCGAACCCGTGACTAGCGGGAGAGACGAGACCCAGTACTTC. Combining the CDR3 with reference TRBV28 and TRBJ2-5 gives the whole variable domain DVKVTQSSRYLVKRTGEKVFLECVQDMDHENMFWYRQDPGLGLRLIYFSYDVKMKEKGDIPEGYSVSREKKERFSLILESASTNQTSMYLCATEPVTSGRDETQYFGPGTRLLVL.

This chain links TRBV9 with TRBJ2-5; TRBD2 matches at 9 bases. CDR1 and CDR2 (germline): SGDLS, YYNGEE. With 3 bases clipped from V and 4 bases from J, the junction kept 4 bases outside the gene matches. The CDR3 is 14 residues long. The CDR3 sequence: CASSDSGGGETQYF. CDR3 coding DNA: TGTGCCAGCAGCGATAGCGGGGGAGGAGAGACCCAGTACTTC.